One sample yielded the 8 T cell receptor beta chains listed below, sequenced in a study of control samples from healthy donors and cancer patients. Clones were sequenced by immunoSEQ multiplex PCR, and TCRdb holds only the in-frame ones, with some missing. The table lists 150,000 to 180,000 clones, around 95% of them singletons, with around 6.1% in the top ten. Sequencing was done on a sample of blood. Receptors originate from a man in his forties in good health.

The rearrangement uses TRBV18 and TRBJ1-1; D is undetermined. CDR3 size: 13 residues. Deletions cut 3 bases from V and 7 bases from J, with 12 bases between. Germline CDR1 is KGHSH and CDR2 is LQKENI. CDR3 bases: TGTGCCAGCTCACCCTTGGGGAAATTTGAAGCTTTCTTT. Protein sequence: CASSPLGKFEAFF.

The DNA of the CDR3 is TGCGCCAGCAGCTTGGGATTTCAGGGACAGATAAACACTGAAGCTTTCTTT. Translating gives CASSLGFQGQINTEAFF. The chain has TRBV5-1 and TRBJ1-1, with 7 bases lining up with TRBD1. Germline trimming cut 0 bases from V and 2 bases from J; bases unmatched to any gene: 10. The germline gives CDR1 SGHRS, CDR2 YFSETQ. The CDR3 consists of 17 residues. The full variable domain, its missing parts supplied by reference TRBV5-1 and TRBJ1-1, is KAGVTQTPRYLIKTRGQQVTLSCSPISGHRSVSWYQQTPGQGLQFLFEYFSETQRNKGNFPGRFSGRQFSNSRSEMNVSTLELGDSALYLCASSLGFQGQINTEAFFGQGTRLTVV.

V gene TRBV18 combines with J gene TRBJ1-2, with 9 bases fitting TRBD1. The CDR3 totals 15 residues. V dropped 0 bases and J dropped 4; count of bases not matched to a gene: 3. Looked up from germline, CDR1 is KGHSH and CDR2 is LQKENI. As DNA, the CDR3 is TGTGCCAGCTCACCACCGACAGGGGGGGGCTATGGCTACACCTTC. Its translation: CASSPPTGGGYGYTF.

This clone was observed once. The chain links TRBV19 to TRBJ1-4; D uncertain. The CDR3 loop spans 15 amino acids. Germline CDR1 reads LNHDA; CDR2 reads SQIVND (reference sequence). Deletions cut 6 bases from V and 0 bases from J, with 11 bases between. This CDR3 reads CASRLDPATNEKLFF. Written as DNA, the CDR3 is TGTGCCAGTAGACTGGACCCCGCAACTAATGAAAAACTGTTTTTT. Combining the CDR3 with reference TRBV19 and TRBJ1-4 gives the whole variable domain DGGITQSPKYLFRKEGQNVTLSCEQNLNHDAMYWYRQDPGQGLRLIYYSQIVNDFQKGDIAEGYSVSREKKESFPLTVTSAQKNPTAFYLCASRLDPATNEKLFFGSGTQLSVL.

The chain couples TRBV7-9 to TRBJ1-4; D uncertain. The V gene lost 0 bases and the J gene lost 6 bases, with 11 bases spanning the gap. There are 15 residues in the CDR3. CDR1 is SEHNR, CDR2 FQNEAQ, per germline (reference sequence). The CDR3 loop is CASSLARFGDEKLFF. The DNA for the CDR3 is TGTGCCAGCAGCTTAGCGAGGTTTGGGGATGAAAAACTGTTTTTT.

The CDR3 loop is CASSLGLTGRDEQFF. CDR3 DNA: TGTGCCAGCAGCTTAGGCTTAACAGGGCGGGATGAGCAGTTCTTC. The chain couples TRBV11-3 to TRBJ2-1; a possible D gene is TRBD1 (6 bases). Between the trimmed V and J ends, which lost 1 base and 8 bases, there was a span of 15 bases. The CDR3 length is 15 residues. Germline V gene sequence: CDR1 SGHNT, CDR2 YENEEA.

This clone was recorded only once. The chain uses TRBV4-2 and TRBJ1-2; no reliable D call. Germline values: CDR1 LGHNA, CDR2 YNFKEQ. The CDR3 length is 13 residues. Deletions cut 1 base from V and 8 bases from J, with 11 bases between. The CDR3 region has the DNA TGTGCCAGCAGCCAAGTCGGATCGCGGGGCTACACCTTC. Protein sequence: CASSQVGSRGYTF.

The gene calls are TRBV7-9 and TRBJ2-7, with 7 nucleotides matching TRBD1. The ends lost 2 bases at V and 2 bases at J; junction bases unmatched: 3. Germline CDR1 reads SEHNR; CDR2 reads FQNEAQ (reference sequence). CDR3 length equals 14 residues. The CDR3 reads CASSLPGGPYEQYF. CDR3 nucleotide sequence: TGTGCCAGCAGCTTACCAGGGGGACCCTACGAGCAGTACTTC.